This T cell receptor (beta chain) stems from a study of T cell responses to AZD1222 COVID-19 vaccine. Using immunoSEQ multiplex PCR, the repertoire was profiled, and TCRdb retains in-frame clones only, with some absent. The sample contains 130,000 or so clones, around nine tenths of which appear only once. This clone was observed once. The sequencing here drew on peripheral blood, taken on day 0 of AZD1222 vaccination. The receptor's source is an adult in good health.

The CDR3: CASSLSLLTGRNTEAFF. The CDR3 bases are TGTGCCAGCAGCTTATCGTTACTTACAGGGCGGAACACTGAAGCTTTCTTT. V and J are TRBV7-3 and TRBJ1-1; D perhaps matches TRBD1 (6 bases). Trimming cost V 2 bases and J 1 base, with 17 bases left between them. This CDR3 region has 17 residues. Germline assignment: CDR1 SGHTA and CDR2 FQGTGA.